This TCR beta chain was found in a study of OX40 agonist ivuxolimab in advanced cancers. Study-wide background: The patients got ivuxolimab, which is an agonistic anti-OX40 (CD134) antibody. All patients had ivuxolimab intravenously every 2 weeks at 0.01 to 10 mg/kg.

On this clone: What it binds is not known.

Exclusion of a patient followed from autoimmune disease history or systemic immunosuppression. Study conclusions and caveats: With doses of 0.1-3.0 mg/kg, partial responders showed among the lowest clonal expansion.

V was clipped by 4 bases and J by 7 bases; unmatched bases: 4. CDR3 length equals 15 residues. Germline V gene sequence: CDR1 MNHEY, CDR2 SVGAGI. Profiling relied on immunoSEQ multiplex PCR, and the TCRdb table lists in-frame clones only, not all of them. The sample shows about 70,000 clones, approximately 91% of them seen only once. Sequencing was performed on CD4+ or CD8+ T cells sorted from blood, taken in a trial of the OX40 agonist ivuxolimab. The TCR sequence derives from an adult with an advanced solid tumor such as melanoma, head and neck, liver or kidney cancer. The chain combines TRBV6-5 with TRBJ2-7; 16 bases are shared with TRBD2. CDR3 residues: CASSSGLAGGREQYF. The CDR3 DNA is TGTGCCAGCAGTTCGGGACTAGCGGGAGGGCGTGAGCAGTACTTC.